These T cell receptor beta chains were read from a single sample in a study of Graves' ophthalmopathy and Graves' hyperthyroidism. Each CDR3 protein gets one entry after TCRdb re-called the multiplex PCR reads with MiXCR. The sample consists of about 420,000 distinct CDR3 sequences, about 21% of them appearing once. What was sequenced was peripheral blood. Receptors originate from a woman between 18 and 29 years old with stable Graves' hyperthyroidism. Each CDR3 is given with its conserved first and last residue. The D gene is left open where the match is weak. Not every row has a clone size; where given, it reads once, few, many or a size class.

TRBV6-4	-	TRBJ1-1	-	TGTGCCAGCAGTGCAAAGCTTTTGAACACTGAAGCTTTCTTT	CASSAKLLNTEAFF
TRBV6-5	-	TRBJ2-7	many	TGTGCCAGCAGTTACTCTAGGACGGGCTACGAGCAGTACTTC	CASSYSRTGYEQYF
TRBV25-1	-	TRBJ1-1	many	TGTGCCAGCATGAGGGGCACTGAAGCTTTCTTT	CASMRGTEAFF
TRBV6-1	-	TRBJ2-5	many	TGTGCCAGCAGTGAAAACGTGGGGGCCCAGATGACCCAGTACTTC	CASSENVGAQMTQYF
TRBV28	-	TRBJ2-7	many	TGTGCCAGCACCGAACTCCGGGGTCCCTACGAGCAGTGCTTC	CASTELRGPYEQCF
TRBV10-3	-	TRBJ2-7	many	TGTGCCGTCAGTGTGCGGGACAGGGCTTTTTCTAGCGGGAGTCGGTACGAGCAGTACTTC	CAVSVRDRAFSSGSRYEQYF
TRBV6-1	TRBD2	TRBJ2-2	many	TGTGCCAGCAGAGACGCGGGACTAGCGGGGATCGGGGAGCTGTTTTTT	CASRDAGLAGIGELFF
TRBV6-5	-	TRBJ2-5	-	TGTGCCAGCAGTTACTCTGGCAGGAGGGAGACCCAGTACTTC	CASSYSGRRETQYF
TRBV10-3	-	TRBJ1-1	many	TGTGCCATCAGTGTACACAGGACAAACACTGAAGCTTTCTTT	CAISVHRTNTEAFF
TRBV19	-	TRBJ1-2	few	TGTGCCAGTAACTCGGGCTATGGCTACACCTTC	CASNSGYGYTF
TRBV6-1	-	TRBJ1-6	-	TGTGCCAGCAGTGATCACAGGGATTCACCCCTCCACTTT	CASSDHRDSPLHF
TRBV10-3	TRBD1	TRBJ2-7	-	TGTGCCATCAGTGAGTCCCAGGGGACAGGGGCCTACGAGCAGTACTTC	CAISESQGTGAYEQYF
TRBV12-3/TRBV12-4	-	TRBJ2-2	-	TGTGCCAGCAGTTTAAGAGGCAGGTTAAGCACCGGGGAGCTGTTTTTT	CASSLRGRLSTGELFF
TRBV11-2	TRBD2	TRBJ2-4	many	TGTGCCAGCAGCTTTACTGCGGGAGGGCGAGCCAAAAACATTCAGTACTTC	CASSFTAGGRAKNIQYF
TRBV5-1	TRBD1	TRBJ1-5	many	TGCGCCAGCAGCCCTGGAACGGCAGGGGGTCAGCCCCAGCATTTT	CASSPGTAGGQPQHF
TRBV7-2	-	TRBJ2-5	many	TGTGCCAGCAGCTCCTTTAAGGAGGGGAAAGAGACCCAGTACTTC	CASSSFKEGKETQYF
TRBV20-1	TRBD1	TRBJ1-1	many	TGCAGTGCTAGAGGGACAGGTCGACTAAACACTGAAGCTTTCTTT	CSARGTGRLNTEAFF
TRBV6-1	-	TRBJ2-5	-	TGTGCCAGCAGTGAAAGTAGGAGGGTTGCAGAGACCCAGTACTTC	CASSESRRVAETQYF
TRBV30	-	TRBJ2-7	many	TGTGCCTGGAGTGTGATGGGTGGGTACTACGAGCAGTACTTC	CAWSVMGGYYEQYF
TRBV12-3/TRBV12-4	TRBD1	TRBJ2-7	many	TGTGCCAGCAGTTTGCGCCGACAGGGCCTCTCCTACGAGCAGTACTTC	CASSLRRQGLSYEQYF
TRBV11-2	TRBD2	TRBJ2-7	many	TGTGCCAGCAGCTTACTTAGCGGGGAATACGAGCAGTACTTC	CASSLLSGEYEQYF
TRBV6-2/TRBV6-3	-	TRBJ1-5	many	TGTGCCAGCAGTTTATCACCTACCCAGCCCCAGCATTTT	CASSLSPTQPQHF
TRBV6-1	-	TRBJ1-2	-	TGTGCCAGCAGTGAATCCCTTAACTATGGCTACACCTTC	CASSESLNYGYTF
TRBV20-1	TRBD2	TRBJ2-7	many	TGCAGTGCTAGGCCTGTGGGTGGACTAGCGGGAGAAGAGCAGTACTTC	CSARPVGGLAGEEQYF
TRBV9	-	TRBJ1-6	few	TGTGCCAGCAGCGTAGCTAGCAGTAATTCACACCTCCACTTT	CASSVASSNSHLHF
TRBV7-2	-	TRBJ1-2	many	TGTGCCAGCAGCTCCGGTGGACCCTATGGCTACACCTTC	CASSSGGPYGYTF
TRBV14	-	TRBJ2-2	-	TGTGCCAGCAGCCAAATTCGCGCCGCTGGCAGGGGCGGCACCGGGGAGCTGTTTTTT	CASSQIRAAGRGGTGELFF
TRBV7-9	-	TRBJ2-2	few	TGTGCCAGCAGCTTACGTGGGACAACCGAGGAGCTGTTTTTT	CASSLRGTTEELFF
TRBV24-1	TRBD1	TRBJ2-5	many	TGTGCCACCAGTGCCCCACCAGGACAGGGGACGGGAGGAGAGACCCAGTACTTC	CATSAPPGQGTGGETQYF
TRBV7-8	-	TRBJ2-4	many	TGTGCCAGCAGTCCCCGGGCTGGGGAAAACATTAAGTACTTC	CASSPRAGENIKYF
TRBV12-3/TRBV12-4	-	TRBJ2-4	-	TGTGCCAGCAGTTCGATGAGGTTGGGAAACATTCAGTACTTC	CASSSMRLGNIQYF
TRBV7-3	TRBD2	TRBJ2-2	many	TGTGCCAGCAGCAAGGGACTAGCGGAAAACACCGGGGAGCTGTTTTTT	CASSKGLAENTGELFF
TRBV7-3	-	TRBJ1-1	many	TGTGCCAGCAGCTTACATGAGGGCGCGGGGACTGAAGCTTTCTTT	CASSLHEGAGTEAFF
TRBV19	TRBD1	TRBJ1-1	many	TGTGCCAGTATCCCGACAGGGACGGGCGCTGAAGCTTTCTTT	CASIPTGTGAEAFF
TRBV20-1	-	TRBJ2-7	many	TGCAGTGCAACATGGACCTCTGGGAGGTACTACGAGCAGTACTTC	CSATWTSGRYYEQYF
TRBV12-3/TRBV12-4	-	TRBJ1-1	few	TGTGCCAGCAGTCTCTCAGGGGCTAGGACTGAAGCTTTCTTT	CASSLSGARTEAFF
TRBV11-3	-	TRBJ2-5	many	TGTGCCAGCAGCTTAGGGACGGGAGTCGGGACCCAGTACTTC	CASSLGTGVGTQYF
TRBV6-4	-	TRBJ2-5	many	TGTGCCAGCAGTGACGGCCTAGGACAGACCCAGTACTTC	CASSDGLGQTQYF
TRBV18	TRBD1	TRBJ1-2	many	TGTGCCAGCTCACCGAAGGACAGGGCATATGGCTACACCTTC	CASSPKDRAYGYTF
TRBV2	TRBD1	TRBJ1-1	many	TGTGCCAGCATCCCGACAGGGGGCTTGGGAATGAACACTGAAGCTTTCTTT	CASIPTGGLGMNTEAFF